This T cell receptor (beta chain) came from a study of T cells in Graves' hyperthyroidism and ophthalmopathy. Authors of the study amplified TCR beta CDR3 regions from RNA transcripts. The HTBI primer set was used in a first-round RT-PCR of the TCR CDR3. One entry per CDR3 protein, called by TCRdb with MiXCR from the multiplex PCR reads. The sample consists of about 400,000 distinct CDR3 sequences, 15% of them appearing once. The CDR3 contains 13 residues. Germline CDR1 reads DFQATT; CDR2 reads SNEGSKA (reference sequence). Deletions cut 1 base from V and 6 bases from J, with 10 bases between. This clonotype came up a few times.

The rearrangement links TRBV20-1 to TRBJ1-5; D not certain. Sequences were obtained from blood. The sequence came from a woman aged 25 to 39 with Graves' hyperthyroidism. CDR3 amino acids: CSARAGLSQPQHF. CDR3 DNA sequence: TGCAGTGCTAGAGCTGGGCTGAGTCAGCCCCAGCATTTT.